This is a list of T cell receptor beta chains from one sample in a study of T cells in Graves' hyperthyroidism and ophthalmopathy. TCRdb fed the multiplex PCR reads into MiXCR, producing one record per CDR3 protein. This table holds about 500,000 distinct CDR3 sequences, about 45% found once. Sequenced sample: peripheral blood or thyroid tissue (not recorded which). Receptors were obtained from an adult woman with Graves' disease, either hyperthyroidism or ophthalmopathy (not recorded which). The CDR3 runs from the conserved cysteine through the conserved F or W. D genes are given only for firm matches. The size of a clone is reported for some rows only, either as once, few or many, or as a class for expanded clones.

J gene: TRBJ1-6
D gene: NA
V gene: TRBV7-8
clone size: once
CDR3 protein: CASSGSGVGIGAPLHF
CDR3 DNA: TGTGCCAGCAGCGGGAGTGGCGTTGGAATCGGGGCACCCCTCCACTTT

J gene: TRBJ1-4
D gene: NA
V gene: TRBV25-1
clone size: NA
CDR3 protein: CASSHRGATNEKLFF
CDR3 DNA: TGTGCCAGCAGCCACCGGGGGGCAACTAATGAAAAACTGTTTTTT

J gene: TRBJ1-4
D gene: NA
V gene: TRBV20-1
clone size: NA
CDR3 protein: CSARDRGTNEKLFF
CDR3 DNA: TGCAGTGCTCGAGATCGAGGGACTAATGAAAAACTGTTTTTT

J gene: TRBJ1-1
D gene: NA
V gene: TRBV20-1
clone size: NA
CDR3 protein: CSARAVETEAFF
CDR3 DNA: TGCAGTGCTAGAGCAGTGGAAACTGAAGCTTTCTTT

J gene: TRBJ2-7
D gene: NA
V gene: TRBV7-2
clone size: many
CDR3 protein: CASSAGYSYEQYF
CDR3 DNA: TGTGCCAGCAGCGCCGGTTATTCCTACGAGCAGTACTTC

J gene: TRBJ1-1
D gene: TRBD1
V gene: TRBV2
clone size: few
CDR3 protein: CASSGTTGTTEAFF
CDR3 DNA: TGTGCCAGCAGTGGTACGACAGGGACCACTGAAGCTTTCTTT

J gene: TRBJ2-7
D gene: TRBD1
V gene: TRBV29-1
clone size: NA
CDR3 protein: CSVEGTAFSYEQYF
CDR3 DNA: TGCAGCGTTGAGGGGACAGCTTTTTCCTACGAGCAGTACTTC

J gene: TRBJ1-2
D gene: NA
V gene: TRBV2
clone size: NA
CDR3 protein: CASNLDGNYGYTF
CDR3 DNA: TGTGCCAGCAATTTGGACGGTAACTATGGCTACACCTTC

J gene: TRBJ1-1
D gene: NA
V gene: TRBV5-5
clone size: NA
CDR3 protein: CASSPSGTFF
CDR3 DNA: TGTGCCAGCAGCCCCTCAGGAACTTTCTTT

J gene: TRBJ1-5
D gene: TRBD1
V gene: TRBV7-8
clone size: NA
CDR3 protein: CASSLVWTGRGQHF
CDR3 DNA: TGTGCCAGCAGCTTAGTTTGGACAGGACGGGGCCAGCATTTT

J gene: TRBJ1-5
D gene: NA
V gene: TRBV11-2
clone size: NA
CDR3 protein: CASSLSWEAAYEHF
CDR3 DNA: TGTGCCAGCAGCTTATCCTGGGAGGCAGCATACGAGCATTTT

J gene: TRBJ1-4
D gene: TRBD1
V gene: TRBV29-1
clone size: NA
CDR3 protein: CSSGTGWGEKLFF
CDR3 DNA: TGCAGCTCCGGGACAGGGTGGGGTGAAAAACTGTTTTTT

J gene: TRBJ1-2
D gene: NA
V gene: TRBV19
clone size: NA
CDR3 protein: CAWSVRRVGLLTANYGYTF
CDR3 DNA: TGTGCCTGGAGTGTACGGAGGGTGGGACTTCTTACCGCTAACTATGGCTACACCTTC

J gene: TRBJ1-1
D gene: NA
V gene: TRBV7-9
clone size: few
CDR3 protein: CASSLETHKAFF
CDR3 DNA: TGTGCCAGCAGCTTAGAAACACACAAGGCTTTCTTT

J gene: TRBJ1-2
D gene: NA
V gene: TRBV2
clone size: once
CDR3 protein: CASHRDTSGDDGYTF
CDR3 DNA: TGTGCCAGCCACCGGGACACTTCCGGGGACGATGGCTACACCTTC

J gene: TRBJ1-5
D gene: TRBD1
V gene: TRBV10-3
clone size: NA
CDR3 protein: CAVSGTGGLNQPQHF
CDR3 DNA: TGTGCCGTATCCGGGACAGGGGGCTTAAATCAGCCCCAGCATTTT

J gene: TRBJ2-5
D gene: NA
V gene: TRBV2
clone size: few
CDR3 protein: CASRTEIPYF
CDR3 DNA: TGTGCCAGCAGAACAGAGATCCCGTACTTC

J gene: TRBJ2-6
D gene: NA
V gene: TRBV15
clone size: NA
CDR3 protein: CATSRTGSGANVLTF
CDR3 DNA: TGTGCCACCAGCAGGACAGGCTCGGGGGCCAACGTCCTGACTTTC

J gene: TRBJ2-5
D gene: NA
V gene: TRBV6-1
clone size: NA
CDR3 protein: CASSEDRRGPYQETQYF
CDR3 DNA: TGTGCCAGCAGTGAAGATAGGAGGGGGCCTTACCAAGAGACCCAGTACTTC

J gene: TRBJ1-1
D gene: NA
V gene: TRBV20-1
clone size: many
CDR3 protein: CSARMAGRTEAFF
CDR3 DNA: TGCAGTGCTAGAATGGCGGGGCGAACTGAAGCTTTCTTT

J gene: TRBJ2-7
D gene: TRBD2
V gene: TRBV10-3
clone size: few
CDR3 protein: CAIKWGASGRYEQYF
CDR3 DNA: TGTGCCATCAAATGGGGAGCTAGCGGGAGATACGAGCAGTACTTC

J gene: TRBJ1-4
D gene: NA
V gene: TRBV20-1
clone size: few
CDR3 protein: CSQATNEKLFF
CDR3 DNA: TGCAGCCAAGCAACTAATGAAAAACTGTTTTTT

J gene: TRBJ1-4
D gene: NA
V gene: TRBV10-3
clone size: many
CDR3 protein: CATQDDNVKLFF
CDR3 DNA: TGTGCCACCCAGGACGACAATGTAAAACTGTTTTTT

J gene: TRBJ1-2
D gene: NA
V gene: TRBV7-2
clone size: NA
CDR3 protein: CASSFPRTGRGYTF
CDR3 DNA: TGTGCCAGCAGCTTCCCTCGGACCGGTAGAGGCTACACCTTC

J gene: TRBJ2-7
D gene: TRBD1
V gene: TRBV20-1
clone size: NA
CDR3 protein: CSAQPFLTGTAYEQYF
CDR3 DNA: TGCAGTGCTCAGCCCTTTCTTACCGGGACAGCCTACGAGCAGTACTTC

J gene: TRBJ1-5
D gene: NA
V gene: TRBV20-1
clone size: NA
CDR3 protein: CSAGTDTNQPQHF
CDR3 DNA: TGCAGTGCTGGAACGGATACAAATCAGCCCCAGCATTTT

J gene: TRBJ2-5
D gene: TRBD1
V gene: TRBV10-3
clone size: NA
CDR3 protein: CAIRGGQGAETQYF
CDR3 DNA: TGTGCCATCAGGGGAGGACAGGGGGCGGAGACCCAGTACTTC

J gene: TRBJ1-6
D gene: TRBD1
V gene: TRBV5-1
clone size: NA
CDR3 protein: CASSPTTGYDSPLHF
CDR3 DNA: TGCGCCAGCAGCCCAACGACAGGGTATGATTCACCCCTCCACTTT

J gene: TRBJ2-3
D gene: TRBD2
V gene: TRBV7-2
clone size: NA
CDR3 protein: CASSFLGRLAGLDTQYF
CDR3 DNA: TGTGCCAGCAGCTTTTTGGGTAGGCTAGCGGGACTAGATACGCAGTATTTT

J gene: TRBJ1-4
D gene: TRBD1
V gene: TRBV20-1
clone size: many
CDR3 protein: CSARDKQGGHSEKLFF
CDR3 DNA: TGCAGTGCTAGAGATAAACAGGGGGGACATAGTGAAAAACTGTTTTTT

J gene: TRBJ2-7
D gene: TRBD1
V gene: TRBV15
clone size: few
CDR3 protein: CATSRRQGEGEQYF
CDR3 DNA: TGTGCCACCAGCAGAAGACAGGGCGAAGGTGAGCAGTACTTC

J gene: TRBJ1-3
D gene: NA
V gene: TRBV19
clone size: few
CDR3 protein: CASSIMFGNTIYF
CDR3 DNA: TGTGCCAGTAGTATAATGTTCGGAAACACCATATATTTT

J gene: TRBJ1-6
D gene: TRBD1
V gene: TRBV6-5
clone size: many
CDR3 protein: CASTDREVSPLHF
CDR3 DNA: TGTGCCAGCACCGACAGGGAGGTTTCACCCCTCCACTTT

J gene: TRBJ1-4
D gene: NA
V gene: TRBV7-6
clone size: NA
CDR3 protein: CASSPPRAGTNEKLFF
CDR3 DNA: TGTGCCAGCAGCCCACCTCGAGCGGGAACTAATGAAAAACTGTTTTTT

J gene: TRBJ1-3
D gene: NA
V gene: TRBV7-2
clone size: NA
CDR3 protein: CASIRQANSGSTIYF
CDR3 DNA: TGTGCCAGCATCCGACAGGCCAACTCTGGAAGCACCATATATTTT

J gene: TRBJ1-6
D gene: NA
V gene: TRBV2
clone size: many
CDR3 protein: CASSEGGVRLNSPLHF
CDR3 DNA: TGTGCCAGCAGTGAAGGGGGGGTCAGACTCAATTCACCCCTCCACTTT

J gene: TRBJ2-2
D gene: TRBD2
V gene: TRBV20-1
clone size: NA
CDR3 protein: CSATWGIAGVGAGELFF
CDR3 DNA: TGCAGTGCCACTTGGGGCATAGCGGGAGTGGGGGCCGGGGAGCTGTTTTTT

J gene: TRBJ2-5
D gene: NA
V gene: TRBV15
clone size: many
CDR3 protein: CATSRGRIETQYF
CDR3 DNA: TGTGCCACCAGCAGAGGGAGGATAGAGACCCAGTACTTC

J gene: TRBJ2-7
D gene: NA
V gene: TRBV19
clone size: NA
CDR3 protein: CASREDPSSYEQYF
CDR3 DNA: TGTGCCAGTAGGGAGGACCCAAGCTCCTACGAGCAGTACTTC

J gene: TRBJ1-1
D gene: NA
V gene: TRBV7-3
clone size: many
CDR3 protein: CASSLTEGQEAFF
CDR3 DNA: TGTGCCAGCAGCTTAACAGAAGGACAAGAAGCTTTCTTT

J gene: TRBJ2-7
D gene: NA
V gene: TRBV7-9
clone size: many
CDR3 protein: CASSSYTNSYEQYF
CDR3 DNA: TGTGCCAGCAGCTCATATACGAACTCCTACGAGCAGTACTTC

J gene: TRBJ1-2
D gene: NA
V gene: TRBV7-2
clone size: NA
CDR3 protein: CASSLGGINYGYTF
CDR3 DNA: TGTGCCAGCAGCTTAGGGGGAATTAACTATGGCTACACCTTC

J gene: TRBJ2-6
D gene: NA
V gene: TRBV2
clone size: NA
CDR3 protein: CASSGGNTEAGANVLTF
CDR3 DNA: TGTGCCAGCAGTGGAGGGAACACTGAAGCTGGGGCCAACGTCCTGACTTTC